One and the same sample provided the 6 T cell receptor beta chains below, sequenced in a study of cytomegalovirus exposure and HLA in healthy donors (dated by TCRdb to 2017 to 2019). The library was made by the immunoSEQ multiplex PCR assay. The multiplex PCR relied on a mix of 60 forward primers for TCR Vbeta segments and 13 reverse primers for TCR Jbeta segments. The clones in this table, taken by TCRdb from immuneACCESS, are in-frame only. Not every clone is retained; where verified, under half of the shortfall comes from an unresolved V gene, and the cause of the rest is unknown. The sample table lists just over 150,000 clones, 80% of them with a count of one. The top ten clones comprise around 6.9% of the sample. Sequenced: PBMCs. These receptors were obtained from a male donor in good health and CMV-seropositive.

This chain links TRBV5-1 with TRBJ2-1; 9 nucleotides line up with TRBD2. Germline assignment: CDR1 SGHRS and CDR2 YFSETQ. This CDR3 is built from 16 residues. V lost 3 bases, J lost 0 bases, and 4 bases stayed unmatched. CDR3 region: CASSSLSGSSYNEQFF. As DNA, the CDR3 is TGCGCCAGCAGCTCACTTAGCGGGAGCTCCTACAATGAGCAGTTCTTC.

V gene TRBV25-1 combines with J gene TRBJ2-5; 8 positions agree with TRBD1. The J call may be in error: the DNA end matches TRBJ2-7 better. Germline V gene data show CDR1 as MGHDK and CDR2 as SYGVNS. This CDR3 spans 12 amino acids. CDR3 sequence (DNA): TGTGCCAGCACAGGACAGGGTCTCGAGCAGTACTTC. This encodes CASTGQGLEQYF.

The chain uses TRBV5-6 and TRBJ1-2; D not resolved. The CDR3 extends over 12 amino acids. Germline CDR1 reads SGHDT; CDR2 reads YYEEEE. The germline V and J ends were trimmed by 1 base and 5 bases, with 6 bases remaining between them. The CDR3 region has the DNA TGTGCCAGCAGCTTGCCGCAGTATGGCTACACCTTC. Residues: CASSLPQYGYTF.

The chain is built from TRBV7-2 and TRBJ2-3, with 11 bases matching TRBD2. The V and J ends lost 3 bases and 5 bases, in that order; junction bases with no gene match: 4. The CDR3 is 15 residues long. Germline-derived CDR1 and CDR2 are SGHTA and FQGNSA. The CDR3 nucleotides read TGTGCCAGCAGCTTCACTAGCGGGAGAATAGATACGCAGTATTTT. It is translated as CASSFTSGRIDTQYF.

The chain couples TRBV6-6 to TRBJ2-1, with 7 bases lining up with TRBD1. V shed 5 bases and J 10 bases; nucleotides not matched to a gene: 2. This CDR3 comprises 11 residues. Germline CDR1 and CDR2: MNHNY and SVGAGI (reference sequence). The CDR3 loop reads CASSTDREQFF. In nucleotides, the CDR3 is TGTGCCAGCAGTACGGACAGGGAGCAGTTCTTC.

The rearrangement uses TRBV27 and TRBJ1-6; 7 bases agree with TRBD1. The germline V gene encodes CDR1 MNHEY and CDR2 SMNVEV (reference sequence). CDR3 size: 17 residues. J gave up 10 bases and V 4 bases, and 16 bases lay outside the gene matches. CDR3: CASSSPLLDRADSPLHF. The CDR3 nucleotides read TGTGCCAGCAGTTCTCCCCTACTAGACAGGGCAGACTCACCCCTCCACTTT.